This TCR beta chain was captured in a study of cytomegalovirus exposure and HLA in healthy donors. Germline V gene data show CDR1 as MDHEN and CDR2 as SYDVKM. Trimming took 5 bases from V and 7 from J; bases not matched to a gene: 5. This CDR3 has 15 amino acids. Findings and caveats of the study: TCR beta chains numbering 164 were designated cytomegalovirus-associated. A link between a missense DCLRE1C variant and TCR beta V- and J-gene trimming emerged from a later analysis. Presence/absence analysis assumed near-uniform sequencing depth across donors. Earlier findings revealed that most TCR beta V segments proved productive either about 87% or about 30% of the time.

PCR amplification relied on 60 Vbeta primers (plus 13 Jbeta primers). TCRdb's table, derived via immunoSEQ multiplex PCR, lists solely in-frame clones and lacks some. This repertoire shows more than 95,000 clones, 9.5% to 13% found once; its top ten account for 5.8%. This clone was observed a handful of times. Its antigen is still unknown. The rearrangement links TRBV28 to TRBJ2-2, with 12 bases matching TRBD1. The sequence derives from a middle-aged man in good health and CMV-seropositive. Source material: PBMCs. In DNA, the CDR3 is TGTGCCAGCAGTCTACGGGACAGGGGGCGCGGGGAGCTGTTTTTT. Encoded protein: CASSLRDRGRGELFF.